This T cell receptor beta chain was retrieved from a study of T cell responses to AZD1222 COVID-19 vaccine. Study-wide background: Analysis merged second doses at about 4 or about 12 weeks. Findings of the study overall: Donors were largely white British and mainly female; clonal diversity was possibly underestimated.

The data were produced by immunoSEQ multiplex PCR, yet TCRdb's version contains in-frame clones alone and is incomplete. The repertoire holds approximately 80,000 clones, with around 91% as singletons. As regards this clone: Its antigen is still unknown.

Germline assignment: CDR1 SEHNR and CDR2 FQNEAQ (reference sequence). This CDR3 comprises 15 residues. Trimming removed 2 bases from V and 2 bases from J, with 11 bases in between. This specimen consisted of peripheral blood, obtained on day 0 of AZD1222 vaccination. This clonotype was sampled from an adult in good health. The chain recombines TRBV7-9 with TRBJ2-3; D possibly corresponds to TRBD1 (5 bases). The CDR3 region has the DNA TGTGCCAGCAGCTTACAGGGCTCTACCACAGATACGCAGTATTTT. This sequence encodes CASSLQGSTTDTQYF.